The subject of this entry is one T cell receptor (beta chain). In the authors' workflow: Estimation of nucleated cell counts was performed using reference gene primer amplification. Sequencing was performed with immunoSEQ multiplex PCR; in TCRdb, only in-frame clones are kept and a portion is missing. The V and J calls and clone size come from that table; D and trimming were worked out from the DNA. Among 120,000 to 150,000 clones listed, roughly 88% were seen once. The entry originates in a study of blood T cell repertoires in COVID-19. Looking at the study overall: Samples came from the United States, Italy and Spain, spanning acute and convalescent COVID-19. Sources were T cells, B-cell-depleted T cells, or PBMCs; the material itself was cDNA or gDNA.

Enrolled during active infection, Seattle patients were then followed longitudinally. The sample comprised peripheral blood. This TCR derives from an older woman with COVID-19, enrolled during active disease.

The CDR3 reads CAWRRAAWGYTF. Written as DNA, the CDR3 is TGTGCCTGGAGGAGGGCCGCGTGGGGCTACACCTTC. The chain uses TRBV30 and TRBJ1-2; D is undetermined. The germline gives CDR1 GTSNPN, CDR2 SVGIG (reference sequence). The V end lost 3 bases, the J end lost 8 bases, and 13 bases lay between the germline ends. The length of the CDR3 is 12 residues. The full variable domain, its missing parts supplied by reference TRBV30 and TRBJ1-2, is SQTIHQWPATLVQPVGSPLSLECTVEGTSNPNLYWYRQAAGRGLQLLFYSVGIGQISSEVPQNLSASRPQDRQFILSSKKLLLSDSGFYLCAWRRAAWGYTFGSGTRLTVV.